These 17 T cell receptor beta chains share one sample of origin, sequenced in a study of cytomegalovirus exposure and HLA in healthy donors. 13 Jbeta primers and 60 Vbeta primers were used for the PCR. Repertoires were generated with immunoSEQ multiplex PCR, while TCRdb's copy carries only in-frame clones and drops some. The sample lists approximately 200,000 clones, more than 75% occurring once. The sample was PBMCs. The receptors stem from a human donor in good health.

The chain couples TRBV2 to TRBJ2-3, with a possible D match to TRBD1 (5 bases). The V gene's germline CDR1 is SNHLY and CDR2 FYNNEI. CDR3 length: 11 amino acids. Trimming left V 7 bases short and J 9 bases short, with 11 bases between. This chain's CDR3 is CASNRPGTQYF. CDR3 nucleotide sequence: TGTGCCAGCAACAGGCCAGGGACGCAGTATTTT. Drawing the rest from reference TRBV2 and TRBJ2-3, the complete variable domain is EPEVTQTPSHQVTQMGQEVILRCVPISNHLYFYWYRQILGQKVEFLVSFYNNEISEKSEIFDDQFSVERPDGSNFTLKIRSTKLEDSAMYFCASNRPGTQYFGPGTRLTVL.

V gene TRBV10-1 combines with J gene TRBJ2-3, with D possibly being TRBD1 (6 bases). Trimming cost V 0 bases and J 6 bases, with 10 bases left between them. Germline V gene data show CDR1 as WNHNN and CDR2 as SYGVQD (reference sequence). The CDR3 contains 14 residues. CDR3 coding DNA: TGCGCCAGCAGTGAGTCGGGGGCATGGGATACGCAGTATTTT. It encodes CASSESGAWDTQYF.

Written as DNA, the CDR3 is TGCGCCAGCAGCCCCAATCCGGGGATGGGAACAGATACGCAGTATTTT. Translation: CASSPNPGMGTDTQYF. The chain links TRBV4-1 to TRBJ2-3; a possible D gene is TRBD2 (5 bases). Germline-derived CDR1 and CDR2 are MGHRA and YSYEKL. V was cut by 4 bases and J by 3 bases, with 17 bases left in between. The length of the CDR3 is 16 residues.

This clone was seen only a few times. V gene TRBV5-1 combines with J gene TRBJ2-5; 11 bases agree with TRBD2. The V and J ends lost 2 bases and 5 bases, in that order; junction bases with no gene match: 5. This CDR3 spans 15 amino acids. CDR1 and CDR2 from the germline V gene are SGHRS and YFSETQ. The CDR3 DNA follows: TGCGCCAGCAGCTTAACTAGCGGGAGTCGCGAGACCCAGTACTTC. Protein sequence: CASSLTSGSRETQYF.

The chain combines TRBV28 with TRBJ2-1; 9 bases align to TRBD1. The CDR3 consists of 20 residues. The germline gives CDR1 MDHEN, CDR2 SYDVKM. The J segment lost 2 bases and the V segment lost 5 bases, leaving 19 bases of the junction unmatched. The DNA of the CDR3 is TGTGCCAGCAGTCCTCCAGGGACAGGGTTGACTAGATCCCCCTACAATGAGCAGTTCTTC. Residues: CASSPPGTGLTRSPYNEQFF.

This clone was observed a handful of times. V and J are TRBV7-3 and TRBJ2-1; D possibly corresponds to TRBD2 (6 bases). Trimming took off 5 bases at V and 8 bases at J, with 19 bases between the two ends. There are 15 residues in the CDR3. Germline V lookup: CDR1 SGHTA, CDR2 FQGTGA. The CDR3 bases are TGTGCCAGCAGCCCCACGGGACTCCCGTCGGATGAGCAGTTCTTC. Its protein product is CASSPTGLPSDEQFF. The full variable domain, with the rest looked up from reference TRBV7-3 and TRBJ2-1, is GAGVSQTPSNKVTEKGKYVELRCDPISGHTALYWYRQSLGQGPEFLIYFQGTGAADDSGLPNDRFFAVRPEGSVSTLKIQRTERGDSAVYLCASSPTGLPSDEQFFGPGTRLTVL.

This clone has just a few counts. V usage is TRBV7-6 and J usage is TRBJ1-1, with a tentative D call TRBD1 (6 bases). Trimming stripped 4 bases from V and 4 bases from J, with 13 bases between. The CDR3 has 14 amino acids. Germline values: CDR1 SGHVS, CDR2 FNYEAQ. The CDR3 DNA follows: TGTGCCAGCAGCTATCGCGGGGGCGGCACTGAAGCTTTCTTT. Translated, it gives CASSYRGGGTEAFF.

This chain links TRBV27 with TRBJ2-5, with TRBD1 identical over 10 bases. The CDR3 runs 14 residues. Germline V gene lookup returns CDR1 MNHEY and CDR2 SMNVEV (reference sequence). J gave up 3 bases and V 5 bases, and 3 bases lay outside the gene matches. DNA for the CDR3: TGTGCCAGCAGTCCCGGGACAGGGGAAGAGACCCAGTACTTC. Translated, it gives CASSPGTGEETQYF.

This chain joins TRBV7-3 and TRBJ2-3; maybe TRBD1 (6 bases). The length of the CDR3 is 14 residues. Trimming took 5 bases from V and 2 from J, leaving 11 bases between them. Germline V gene data show CDR1 as SGHTA and CDR2 as FQGTGA. CDR3 amino acids: CASSGGQYTDTQYF. CDR3 in DNA: TGTGCCAGCAGCGGCGGACAGTACACAGATACGCAGTATTTT.

The rearrangement uses TRBV7-8 and TRBJ2-3; TRBD2 aligns across 8 bases. The CDR3 is 18 residues long. Germline V CDR1 and CDR2: SGHVS, FQNEAQ. V lost 7 bases to trimming and J lost 4 bases; unmatched junction nucleotides: 19. The CDR3 spells CASTENRYHSGTADTQYF. For the CDR3, the DNA is TGTGCCAGCACCGAGAATAGATACCATAGCGGGACCGCAGATACGCAGTATTTT.

This sequence joins TRBV7-8 and TRBJ2-7; 8 nucleotides match TRBD2. J lost 0 bases, V lost 1 base, and 5 bases had no gene match. Germline V gene sequence: CDR1 SGHVS, CDR2 FQNEAQ. The CDR3 runs to 16 residues. The CDR3 nucleotides read TGTGCCAGCAGCTTAGAACCTAGCGGGCCCTCCTACGAGCAGTACTTC. Amino acids: CASSLEPSGPSYEQYF.

The V and J genes are TRBV10-1 and TRBJ2-1; D is perhaps TRBD2 (6 bases). The CDR3 runs to 15 residues. In germline, CDR1 is WNHNN, CDR2 SYGVQD (reference sequence). The V and J ends lost 7 bases and 6 bases respectively, with 19 bases between them. This chain's CDR3 is CASKVGGLLGNEQFF. Here the CDR3 DNA reads TGCGCCAGCAAAGTGGGAGGACTTTTGGGCAATGAGCAGTTCTTC.

The chain couples TRBV27 to TRBJ2-7, with D unresolved. The CDR3 length is 17 residues. In germline, CDR1 is MNHEY, CDR2 SMNVEV (reference sequence). The V end lost 5 bases, the J end lost 8 bases, and 28 bases lay between the germline ends. The CDR3, as DNA: TGTGCCAGCAGTGCGGTATACAACCGACGTGGTCTACGAAAGCAGTACTTC. Protein sequence: CASSAVYNRRGLRKQYF.

The genes are TRBV11-2 and TRBJ2-7; 8 bases agree with TRBD1. The CDR3 contains 15 residues. Germline trimming cut 4 bases from V and 3 bases from J; bases unmatched to any gene: 8. Germline V lookup: CDR1 SGHAT, CDR2 FQNNGV. CDR3 nucleotides: TGTGCCAGCAGCTCTCCTGGGACAGGTGTCTACGAGCAGTACTTC. Residues: CASSSPGTGVYEQYF.

This chain connects TRBV6-1 to TRBJ1-2; the D gene is possibly TRBD1 (5 bases). The CDR3 spans 14 residues. Trimming removed 1 base at V and 8 bases at J, with 14 bases between. Germline V lookup: CDR1 MNHNS, CDR2 SASEGT. The CDR3 loop reads CASSEGDSHRGYTF. CDR3 nucleotides: TGTGCCAGCAGTGAAGGCGACAGCCACAGAGGCTACACCTTC.

This clone turned up a few times. Other DNA sequences from this sample encode an identical CDR3 as well. V usage is TRBV19 and J usage is TRBJ1-3, with TRBD1 matching over 7 bases. The CDR3 is 14 amino acids. Trimming took 3 bases from V and 4 from J; bases not matched to a gene: 3. Germline V CDR1 and CDR2: LNHDA, SQIVND (reference sequence). The CDR3 spells CASSIGTAGNTIYF. The CDR3 DNA follows: TGTGCCAGTAGTATCGGGACAGCCGGAAACACCATATATTTT.

The CDR3 DNA is TGTGCCAGCAGTGACCAGAAGGGGGGGGGATACACCTTC. This translates into CASSDQKGGGYTF. The gene calls are TRBV25-1 and TRBJ1-2; a possible D gene is TRBD1 (6 bases). Trimming removed 3 bases from V and 11 bases from J, with 16 bases in between. Germline CDR1 MGHDK, CDR2 SYGVNS. The CDR3 is 13 residues long.